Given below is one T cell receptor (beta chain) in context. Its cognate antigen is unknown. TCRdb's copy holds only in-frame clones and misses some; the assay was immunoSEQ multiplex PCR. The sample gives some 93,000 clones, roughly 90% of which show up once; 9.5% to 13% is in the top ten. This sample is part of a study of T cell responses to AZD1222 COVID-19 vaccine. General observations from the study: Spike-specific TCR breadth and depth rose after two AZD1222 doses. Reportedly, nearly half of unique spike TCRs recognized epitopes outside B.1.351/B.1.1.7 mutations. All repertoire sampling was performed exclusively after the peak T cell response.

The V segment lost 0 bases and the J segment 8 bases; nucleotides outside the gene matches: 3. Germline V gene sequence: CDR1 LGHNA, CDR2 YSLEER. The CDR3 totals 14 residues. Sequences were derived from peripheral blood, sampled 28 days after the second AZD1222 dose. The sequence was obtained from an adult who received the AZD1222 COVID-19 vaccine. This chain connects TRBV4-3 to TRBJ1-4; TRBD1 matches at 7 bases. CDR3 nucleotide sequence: TGCGCCAGCAGCCAAGATAGCAGGGGGGAAAAACTGTTTTTT. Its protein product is CASSQDSRGEKLFF.